This T cell receptor (beta chain) emerged from a study of blood T cell repertoires in COVID-19. At the level of the study: Spain, Italy and the United States supplied samples that represented acute and convalescent COVID-19.

The study recruited people aged 18 to 89 years across approximately 24 US areas. In assigning cohorts, the study relied on participant-reported clinical history. Recovered Cohort 3 donors showed two negative PCRs, clearance, or symptom resolution. Profiled with immunoSEQ multiplex PCR; TCRdb holds only in-frame clones, not every one. The sample lists 350,000 to 400,000 clones, 85% to 90% occurring once. Germline trimming cut 6 bases from V and 7 bases from J; bases unmatched to any gene: 1. CDR1 MNHEY and CDR2 SVGAGI come from the germline V gene. The CDR3 spans 12 residues. Specimen: PBMCs or T cells enriched from blood (not recorded which). This receptor was taken from a woman aged 18-29 years who had recovered from COVID-19. The J gene is TRBJ2-1, the V gene TRBV6-5; 9 bases fit TRBD1. In nucleotides, the CDR3 is TGTGCCAGCAGCGGACAGGGGAATGAGCAGTTCTTC. This translates into CASSGQGNEQFF.